This T cell receptor (beta chain) was obtained from a study of shared T cell receptors in the human thymus. Germline CDR1 reads MDHEN; CDR2 reads SYDVKM. The CDR3 runs to 14 residues. Unmatched junction bases numbered 7, after V lost 5 bases and J lost 6 bases. TCRdb's table, derived via immunoSEQ multiplex PCR, lists solely in-frame clones and lacks some. The sample has hundreds of thousands of clones, approximately 87% seen once. The same sample was also used in a study of human thymus T cells. From that second work: V and J genes seemed to be used with bias in thymic and blood repertoires. Thymic repertoires overlap heavily among unrelated individuals, related research has reported.

The origin of this receptor is a boy in the first two years of life with a congenital heart defect. Sequences were obtained from thymocytes. V usage is TRBV28 and J usage is TRBJ1-1; TRBD1 matches 9 bases. The CDR3 here is CASSGDRVRAEAFF. CDR3 nucleotide sequence: TGTGCCAGCAGTGGGGACAGGGTAAGGGCTGAAGCTTTCTTT.